This T cell receptor beta chain came from a study of neurological immune-mediated disorders. TCRdb re-called the 5' RACE reads with MiXCR, one entry per CDR3 protein. The sample includes approximately 50,000 distinct CDR3 sequences, around 10% of them seen just once. This clonotype was seen repeatedly, ten times or more. Germline CDR1 and CDR2: SGHRS and YFSETQ. The CDR3 totals 15 residues. The V end lost 4 bases, the J end lost 2 bases, and 13 bases lay between the germline ends. Sequenced: PBMCs. The chain recombines TRBV5-1 with TRBJ2-1; D is possibly TRBD1 or TRBD2 (6 bases each). This TCR was recovered from a man aged 70-80 years with HTLV-1-associated myelopathy (HAM/TSP). The CDR3 DNA sequence: TGCGCCAGCAGCGCCAACGGGGGCCCCTACAATGAGCAGTTCTTC. This sequence encodes CASSANGGPYNEQFF. Together with reference TRBV5-1 and TRBJ2-1, the CDR3 gives the full variable domain: KAGVTQTPRYLIKTRGQQVTLSCSPISGHRSVSWYQQTPGQGLQFLFEYFSETQRNKGNFPGRFSGRQFSNSRSEMNVSTLELGDSALYLCASSANGGPYNEQFFGPGTRLTVL.